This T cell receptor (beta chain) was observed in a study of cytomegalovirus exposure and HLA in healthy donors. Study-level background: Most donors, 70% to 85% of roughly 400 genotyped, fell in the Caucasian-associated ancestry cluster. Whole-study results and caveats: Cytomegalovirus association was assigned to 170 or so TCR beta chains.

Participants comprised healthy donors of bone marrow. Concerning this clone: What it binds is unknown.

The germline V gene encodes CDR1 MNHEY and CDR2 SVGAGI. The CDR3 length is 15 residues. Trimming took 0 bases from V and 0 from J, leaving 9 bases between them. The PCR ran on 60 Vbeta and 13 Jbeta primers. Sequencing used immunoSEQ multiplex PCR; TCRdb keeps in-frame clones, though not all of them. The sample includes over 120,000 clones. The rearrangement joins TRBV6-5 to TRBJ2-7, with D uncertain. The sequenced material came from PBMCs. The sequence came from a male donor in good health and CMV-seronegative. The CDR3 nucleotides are TGTGCCAGCAGTTACTCGACTGATACCTCCTACGAGCAGTACTTC. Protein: CASSYSTDTSYEQYF.